The present entry profiles one T cell receptor (beta chain) with its context. This sample was taken from a study of blood T cell repertoires in COVID-19. In the study overall: Some COVID-19 samples were acute and others convalescent; all came from the United States, Italy and Spain. T cells, B-cell-depleted T cells, or PBMCs provided the cDNA or gDNA that served as material.

The method was immunoSEQ multiplex PCR; TCRdb's version includes in-frame clones alone and lacks a portion of them. The sample gives roughly 200,000 clones, 70% to 90% of which show up once; over 9.5% is in the top ten. Germline V gives CDR1 SGHTA, CDR2 FQGNSA. The junction had 8 bases not matched to a gene; V was cut back by 2 bases and J by 5 bases. The CDR3 covers 16 residues. Sequenced material: peripheral blood. The chain joins TRBV7-2 to TRBJ2-3; TRBD2 matches at 9 bases. This clonotype was obtained from a woman aged 18-29 years who had recovered from COVID-19. In nucleotides, the CDR3 is TGTGCCAGCAGCTTAAGAGCGGGAGGCCGGGGAGATACGCAGTATTTT. This codes for CASSLRAGGRGDTQYF. Full variable domain (missing parts from reference TRBV7-2 and TRBJ2-3): GAGVSQSPSNKVTEKGKDVELRCDPISGHTALYWYRQSLGQGLEFLIYFQGNSAPDKSGLPSDRFSAERTGGSVSTLTIQRTQQEDSAVYLCASSLRAGGRGDTQYFGPGTRLTVL.